The present entry profiles one TCR beta chain with its context. Primers used in a second PCR of roughly 7 to 12 cycles were a sample-barcoded 5' primer and a J-beta primer mix. Via MiXCR, TCRdb re-called the 5' RACE reads, giving one row per CDR3 protein. The sample carries 1.8 million or so distinct CDR3 sequences, 35% to 50% recorded once. This record belongs to a study of blood T cells in healthy people across ages. This CDR3 is 13 amino acids long. Germline V gene data show CDR1 as SGHRS and CDR2 as YFSETQ. Trimming stripped 3 bases from V and 6 bases from J, with 10 bases between. The sample consisted of blood. This chain links TRBV5-1 with TRBJ2-1; D gene ambiguous. This sequence originates from a human donor in good health. CDR3 nucleotide sequence: TGCGCCAGCAGCTCAAGGAACCTCAATGAGCAGTTCTTC. This translates into CASSSRNLNEQFF.